A selection of T cell receptor beta chains follows, all from one sample in a study of blood T cells in healthy people across ages. TCRdb re-called the 5' RACE reads with MiXCR, one entry per CDR3 protein. The table includes some 1.4 million distinct CDR3 sequences, 35% to 45% detected once. Sequences were obtained from blood. The receptors come from a woman younger than 30 in good health. Both conserved end residues are part of each CDR3. The order of the fields is D gene, V gene, J gene, clone size, CDR3 DNA, CDR3 protein. The D gene is left open where the match is weak. The size field is filled for only some rows; it gives once, few, many or a size class.

D: -
V: TRBV12-5
J: TRBJ2-5
size: few
DNA: TGTGCTAGTGGTTTGGGGCACCAAGAGACCCAGTACTTC
CDR3: CASGLGHQETQYF

D: -
V: TRBV18
J: TRBJ2-5
size: -
DNA: TGTGCCAGCTCACCAGCTAGCGATGGGACCCAGTACTTC
CDR3: CASSPASDGTQYF

D: TRBD1
V: TRBV7-9
J: TRBJ1-6
size: -
DNA: TGTGCCAGCAGCTTAAACTCAGGGGGCGGTAATTCACCCCTCCACTTT
CDR3: CASSLNSGGGNSPLHF

D: -
V: TRBV7-6
J: TRBJ2-5
size: -
DNA: TGTGCCAGCAGCTTATCGGAGGGGCGGACCCAGTACTTC
CDR3: CASSLSEGRTQYF

D: TRBD1
V: TRBV24-1
J: TRBJ1-2
size: -
DNA: TGTGCCACCAGTGTTTCCCCCCAGGGACAGGGGGCGTCGGGCTACACCTTC
CDR3: CATSVSPQGQGASGYTF

D: TRBD1
V: TRBV6-5
J: TRBJ2-2
size: once
DNA: TGTGTCAGCAGTTACGGGTCAGGGGGCTACACCGGGGAGCTGTTTTTT
CDR3: CVSSYGSGGYTGELFF

D: -
V: TRBV6-5
J: TRBJ1-1
size: -
DNA: TGTGCCAGCAGTGACTCGGGGGAGAACACTGAAGCTTTCTTT
CDR3: CASSDSGENTEAFF

D: TRBD1
V: TRBV7-8
J: TRBJ2-3
size: -
DNA: TGTGCCAGCAGCCACAAAGCACAGGGGATCAACACAGATACGCAGTATTTT
CDR3: CASSHKAQGINTDTQYF

D: -
V: TRBV2
J: TRBJ1-1
size: -
DNA: TGTGCCAGCAGTCCCGAAACTGAAGCTTTCTTT
CDR3: CASSPETEAFF

D: -
V: TRBV7-3
J: TRBJ1-5
size: -
DNA: TGTGCCAGCAGCTCCTTCGGGACGCAGAATCAGCCCCAGCATTTT
CDR3: CASSSFGTQNQPQHF

D: -
V: TRBV3-1
J: TRBJ2-4
size: -
DNA: TGTGCCAGCAGCCCCCGGGTAGCGGCGTCCCCTCCAAACATTCAGTACTTC
CDR3: CASSPRVAASPPNIQYF

D: -
V: TRBV9
J: TRBJ2-3
size: few
DNA: TGTGCCAGCAGCGTAGGGAACCTTCCGGATACGCAGTATTTT
CDR3: CASSVGNLPDTQYF

D: -
V: TRBV27
J: TRBJ2-7
size: -
DNA: TGTGCCACCAGGGGAGGGGTCTTCTACGAGCAGTACTTC
CDR3: CATRGGVFYEQYF

D: -
V: TRBV20-1
J: TRBJ2-7
size: -
DNA: TGCAGTGCTAGAGATCCCGCGCGGGGAAACTACGAGCAGTACTTC
CDR3: CSARDPARGNYEQYF

D: -
V: TRBV28
J: TRBJ2-1
size: -
DNA: TGTGCCAGCAGTTCAAGACTCCCATCCTACAATGAGCAGTTCTTC
CDR3: CASSSRLPSYNEQFF

D: -
V: TRBV20-1
J: TRBJ1-1
size: once
DNA: TGCAGTGCTAGAGATGGGGTTCGCACTGAAGCTTTCTTT
CDR3: CSARDGVRTEAFF

D: -
V: TRBV20-1
J: TRBJ2-1
size: -
DNA: TGCAGTGCTAGAGTGGCGGACGCATACAATGAGCAGTTCTTC
CDR3: CSARVADAYNEQFF

D: TRBD2
V: TRBV30
J: TRBJ2-1
size: -
DNA: TGTGCCTGGAGTGCTACTAGCGGGAACGATGAGCAGTTCTTC
CDR3: CAWSATSGNDEQFF

D: TRBD2
V: TRBV20-1
J: TRBJ2-3
size: -
DNA: TGCAGTGCTGGGAAGACTAGCGGGGGGGCAGATACGCAGTATTTT
CDR3: CSAGKTSGGADTQYF

D: TRBD2
V: TRBV7-8
J: TRBJ2-7
size: few
DNA: TGTGCCAGCAGCCGGCAAGCGGGGAGCTCCTACAATGAGCAGTACTTC
CDR3: CASSRQAGSSYNEQYF

D: -
V: TRBV7-9
J: TRBJ1-4
size: -
DNA: TGTGCCAGCAGCCTTTCTAGCGGGACCCAAAATGAAAAACTGTTTTTT
CDR3: CASSLSSGTQNEKLFF

D: -
V: TRBV12-3/TRBV12-4
J: TRBJ1-1
size: -
DNA: TGTGCCAGCAGTCCTGGATGGGAAGCTTTCTTT
CDR3: CASSPGWEAFF

D: -
V: TRBV20-1
J: TRBJ1-2
size: -
DNA: TGCAGTGCTATCCCGGGGGGGAGCTATGGCTACACCTTC
CDR3: CSAIPGGSYGYTF

D: TRBD1
V: TRBV29-1
J: TRBJ2-1
size: -
DNA: TGCAGCTCTGGGGACAGGGGCTACAATGAGCAGTTCTTC
CDR3: CSSGDRGYNEQFF

D: -
V: TRBV12-3/TRBV12-4
J: TRBJ1-1
size: -
DNA: TGTGCCAGCAGTCGGAAACAGGGAACGGCTTTCTTT
CDR3: CASSRKQGTAFF

D: -
V: TRBV7-9
J: TRBJ2-1
size: -
DNA: TGTGCCAGCACCAAACTCCACCAGGGAGGCAATGTGCAGTTCTTC
CDR3: CASTKLHQGGNVQFF

D: TRBD2
V: TRBV15
J: TRBJ2-1
size: -
DNA: TGTGCCACCAGCAGAGCGGGGGGGCTAGCGGACAATGAGCAGTTCTTC
CDR3: CATSRAGGLADNEQFF

D: -
V: TRBV20-1
J: TRBJ1-1
size: few
DNA: TGCATGCACGAGGGGTCCATGAACACTGAAGCTTTCTTT
CDR3: CMHEGSMNTEAFF

D: -
V: TRBV12-3/TRBV12-4
J: TRBJ2-3
size: many
DNA: TGTGCCAGCAGTTTAGCGGGGGGTCGGTCAGATACGCAGTATTTT
CDR3: CASSLAGGRSDTQYF

D: -
V: TRBV6-6
J: TRBJ2-3
size: few
DNA: TGTGCCAGCAGTCCTTCGAAGGGCGCAGATACGCAGTATTTT
CDR3: CASSPSKGADTQYF

D: TRBD2
V: TRBV4-1
J: TRBJ2-5
size: many
DNA: TGCGCCAGCAGGGCTAGCGGACAAGAGACCCAGTACTTC
CDR3: CASRASGQETQYF

D: TRBD2
V: TRBV3-1
J: TRBJ2-5
size: few
DNA: TGTGCCAGCAAGGAAAGGGTAGGACTAGTACCAGAGACCCAGTACTTC
CDR3: CASKERVGLVPETQYF

D: -
V: TRBV2
J: TRBJ2-5
size: few
DNA: TGTGCCAGCAAGCCCACGACAGGAAGGGAGACCCAGTACTTC
CDR3: CASKPTTGRETQYF

D: -
V: TRBV7-8
J: TRBJ2-2
size: -
DNA: TGTGCCAGCAGCTTAGGAGGATTGGACACCGGGGAGCTGTTTTTT
CDR3: CASSLGGLDTGELFF

D: TRBD2
V: TRBV5-1
J: TRBJ2-5
size: -
DNA: TGCGCCAGCAGCTTTGGACTAGCGGGAGGCATATACGATCAGTACTTC
CDR3: CASSFGLAGGIYDQYF

D: -
V: TRBV15
J: TRBJ2-1
size: -
DNA: TGTGCCACCAGCAGAGAATTGGGCTGCAATGAGCAGTTCTTC
CDR3: CATSRELGCNEQFF

D: TRBD1
V: TRBV29-1
J: TRBJ2-5
size: many
DNA: TGCAGCGTTCGCTTGGGGACAGGACGGGAGACCCAGTACTTC
CDR3: CSVRLGTGRETQYF

D: TRBD1
V: TRBV27
J: TRBJ1-4
size: few
DNA: TGTGCCAGCAGTTTGGGGCAGGGGGTTCCTAATGAAAAACTGTTTTTT
CDR3: CASSLGQGVPNEKLFF

D: -
V: TRBV25-1
J: TRBJ2-4
size: few
DNA: TGTGCCAGCAGTGAATCGGGGCGGAGTGGGGCCAAAAACATTCAGTACTTC
CDR3: CASSESGRSGAKNIQYF

D: TRBD2
V: TRBV5-1
J: TRBJ2-5
size: -
DNA: TGCGCCAGCAGCAGGAAGGTAGCGGGAGAGGGAGAGACCCAGTACTTC
CDR3: CASSRKVAGEGETQYF

D: -
V: TRBV20-1
J: TRBJ1-5
size: -
DNA: TGCAGTGCTCCTTCTCCGCCCGACAAGGACAATCAGCCCCAGCATTTT
CDR3: CSAPSPPDKDNQPQHF

D: -
V: TRBV2
J: TRBJ2-2
size: few
DNA: TGTGCCAGCAGCGAATTAACGAACACCGGGGAGCTGTTTTTT
CDR3: CASSELTNTGELFF

D: TRBD1
V: TRBV9
J: TRBJ2-5
size: -
DNA: TGTGCCAGCAGCCCACAACAGCCGCGGACAGGTTTAGAAGAGACCCAGTACTTC
CDR3: CASSPQQPRTGLEETQYF

D: -
V: TRBV27
J: TRBJ2-7
size: -
DNA: TGTGCCAGCAGTTTAACCCAGGGATACAATGAGCAGTACTTC
CDR3: CASSLTQGYNEQYF

D: TRBD2
V: TRBV4-2
J: TRBJ2-3
size: -
DNA: TGTGCCAGCAGCCACGGACGAGCGGGGACAGATACGCAGTATTTT
CDR3: CASSHGRAGTDTQYF

D: -
V: TRBV20-1
J: TRBJ1-4
size: -
DNA: TGCAGTGCTAGTAGGGGCCCGAGGGCAACTAATGAAAAACTGTTTTTT
CDR3: CSASRGPRATNEKLFF

D: -
V: TRBV10-3
J: TRBJ2-1
size: -
DNA: TGTGCCGCCACCGGCCGGGACCTGGACAATGAGCAGTTCTTC
CDR3: CAATGRDLDNEQFF

D: TRBD2
V: TRBV10-3
J: TRBJ2-5
size: -
DNA: TGTGCCACCAACGGACGAGCGGGAGTCGAGACCCAGTACTTC
CDR3: CATNGRAGVETQYF

D: TRBD2
V: TRBV29-1
J: TRBJ2-5
size: -
DNA: TGCAGCGTTGAGGTACTAGCGGGAGGCCCCCCAGGTGAGCAGTACTTC
CDR3: CSVEVLAGGPPGEQYF

D: TRBD1
V: TRBV3-1
J: TRBJ1-2
size: -
DNA: TGTGCCAGCAGCCCTCAGGGACAGCCACACTACACCTTC
CDR3: CASSPQGQPHYTF

D: TRBD2
V: TRBV6-5
J: TRBJ2-1
size: -
DNA: TGTGCCAGCAGTTATTCCCCGGAAAAGACTAGCGGGAGATTAGGTGAGCAGTTCTTC
CDR3: CASSYSPEKTSGRLGEQFF